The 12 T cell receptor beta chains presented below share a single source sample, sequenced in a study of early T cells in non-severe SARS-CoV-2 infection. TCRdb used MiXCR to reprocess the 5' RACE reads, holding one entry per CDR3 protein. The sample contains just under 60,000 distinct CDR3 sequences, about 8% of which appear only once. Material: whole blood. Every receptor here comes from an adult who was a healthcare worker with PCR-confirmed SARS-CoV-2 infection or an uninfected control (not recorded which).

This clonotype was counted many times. DNA of the CDR3: TGTGCCAGCAGCCTTCGGCGGGCGCCTTTAAAGCAGTTCTTC. Amino acid sequence: CASSLRRAPLKQFF. The chain joins TRBV7-9 to TRBJ2-1, with a possible D match to TRBD2 (5 bases). Trimming took 5 bases from V and 11 from J, leaving 19 bases between them. The V gene's germline CDR1 is SEHNR and CDR2 FQNEAQ (reference sequence). The length of the CDR3 is 14 residues.

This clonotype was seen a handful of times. The chain's CDR3 is CASSSMGTGAYEQYF. CDR3 DNA: TGTGCCAGCAGCTCAATGGGGACGGGAGCCTACGAGCAGTACTTC. V usage is TRBV3-1 and J usage is TRBJ2-7; possibly TRBD2 for D (6 bases). Trimming stripped 5 bases from V and 2 bases from J, with 16 bases between. Germline lookup yields CDR1 LGHDT and CDR2 YNNKEL (reference sequence). The CDR3 runs to 15 residues.

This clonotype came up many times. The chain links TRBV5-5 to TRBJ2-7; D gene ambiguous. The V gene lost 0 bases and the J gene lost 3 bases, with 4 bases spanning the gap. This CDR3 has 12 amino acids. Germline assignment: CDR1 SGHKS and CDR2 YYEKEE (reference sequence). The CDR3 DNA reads TGTGCCAGCAGCTTGGCAGACTACGAGCAGTACTTC. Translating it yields CASSLADYEQYF.

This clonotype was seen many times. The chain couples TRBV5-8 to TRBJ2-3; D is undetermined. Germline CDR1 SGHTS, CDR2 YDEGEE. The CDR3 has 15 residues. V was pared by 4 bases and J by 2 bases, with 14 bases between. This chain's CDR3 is CASSPRQSLTDTQYF. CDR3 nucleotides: TGTGCCAGCAGCCCACGACAATCCCTCACAGATACGCAGTATTTT.

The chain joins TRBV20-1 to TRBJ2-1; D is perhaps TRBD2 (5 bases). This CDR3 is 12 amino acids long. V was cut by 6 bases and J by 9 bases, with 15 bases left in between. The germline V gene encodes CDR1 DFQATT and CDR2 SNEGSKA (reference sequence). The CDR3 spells CSARVASTEQFF. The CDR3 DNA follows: TGCAGTGCACGGGTGGCTAGCACTGAGCAGTTCTTC.

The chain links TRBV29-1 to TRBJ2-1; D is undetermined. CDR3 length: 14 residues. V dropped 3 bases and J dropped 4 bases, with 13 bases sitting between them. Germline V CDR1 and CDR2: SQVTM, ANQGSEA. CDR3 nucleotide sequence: TGCAGCGTTGATGTAACCCGAAGGTACAATGAGCAGTTCTTC. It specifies CSVDVTRRYNEQFF.

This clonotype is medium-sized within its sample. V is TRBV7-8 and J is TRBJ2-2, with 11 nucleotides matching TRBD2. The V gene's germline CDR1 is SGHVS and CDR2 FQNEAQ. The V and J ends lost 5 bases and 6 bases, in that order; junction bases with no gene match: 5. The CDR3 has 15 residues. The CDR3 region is CASSRLAGRPGELFF. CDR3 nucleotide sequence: TGTGCCAGCAGCCGACTAGCGGGGAGGCCCGGGGAGCTGTTTTTT.

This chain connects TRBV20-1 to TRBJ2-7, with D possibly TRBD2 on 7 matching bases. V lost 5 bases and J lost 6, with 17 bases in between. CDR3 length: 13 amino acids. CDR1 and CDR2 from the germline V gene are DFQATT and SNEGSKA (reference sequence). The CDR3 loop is CSAAGDKLSEQYF. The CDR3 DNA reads TGCAGTGCTGCGGGGGACAAACTTTCCGAGCAGTACTTC.

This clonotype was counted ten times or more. The CDR3 DNA reads as TGTGCCAGCAGCGTGCGGACGGATTACAATGAGCAGTTCTTC. Protein: CASSVRTDYNEQFF. V is TRBV9 and J is TRBJ2-1; no clear D. The V gene's germline CDR1 is SGDLS and CDR2 YYNGEE. Trimming cost V 2 bases and J 4 bases, with 10 bases left between them. The CDR3 has 14 amino acids.

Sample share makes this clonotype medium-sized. The CDR3 region has the DNA TGTGCCAGCAGACAGGGGACTAGCGGGGTCTACAATGAGCAGTTCTTC. Its protein product is CASRQGTSGVYNEQFF. The gene calls are TRBV7-3 and TRBJ2-1; 13 bases are a match to TRBD2. The CDR3 covers 16 residues. CDR1 SGHTA and CDR2 FQGTGA come from the germline V gene. V gave up 6 bases and J gave up 3 bases; unmatched junction bases: 5.

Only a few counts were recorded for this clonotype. The CDR3 coding sequence is TGTGCCAGCAGCTTAGGGGCCAGTGGGCGGGGCCGCACAGATACGCAGTATTTT. Amino acids: CASSLGASGRGRTDTQYF. The V and J genes are TRBV7-3 and TRBJ2-3, with D maybe TRBD2 (6 bases). CDR3 size: 18 residues. The germline V gene has CDR1 SGHTA and CDR2 FQGTGA. V was cut by 2 bases and J by 1 base, with 19 bases left in between.

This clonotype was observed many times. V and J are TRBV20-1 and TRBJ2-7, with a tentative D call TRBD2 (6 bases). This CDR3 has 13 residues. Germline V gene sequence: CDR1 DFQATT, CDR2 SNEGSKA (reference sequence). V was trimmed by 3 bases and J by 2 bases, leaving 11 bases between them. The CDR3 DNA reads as TGCAGTGCTAGGGGGGAGGTCCCCTACGAGCAGTACTTC. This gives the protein CSARGEVPYEQYF.